This T cell receptor beta chain derives from a study of blood T cell repertoires in COVID-19. Study at large: Sites in the United States, Italy and Spain provided acute and convalescent COVID-19 samples. PBMCs, B-cell-depleted T cells, or T cells were the source of the cDNA or gDNA that made up the material.

Germline V gene data show CDR1 as MNHEY and CDR2 as SVGAGI. CDR3 length: 13 residues. The ends were cut back, 6 bases at V and 2 bases at J, with 10 bases in the middle. Original handling: Researchers report that nucleated cell counts were estimated from reference gene primer amplification. Profiling relied on immunoSEQ multiplex PCR, and the TCRdb table lists in-frame clones only, not all of them. D and trimming come from the DNA, and the V and J calls and clone size come from that table. Here the sample spans 150,000 or so clones, around 73% being singletons. This clonotype originated in a woman aged 45-65 years with active or convalescent COVID-19. The gene calls are TRBV6-5 and TRBJ1-1, with D tentatively TRBD1 (5 bases). The sample consisted of peripheral blood. The CDR3 DNA reads TGTGCCAGCAGGCGGACATCAAACACTGAAGCTTTCTTT. Its protein product is CASRRTSNTEAFF.